The next 29 T cell receptor beta chains were all read from a single sample in a study of OX40 agonist ivuxolimab in advanced cancers. Library preparation was by the immunoSEQ multiplex PCR assay. TCRdb re-hosts the immuneACCESS table, in-frame sequences only. Its copies lack some clones; in the studies checked, an unresolved V gene accounts for under half of them, and the cause for the rest is not known. The sample table contains about 90,000 clones; only one count was recorded for almost 90% of them. Of the sample, around 0.15% falls within the top ten clones. The source was CD4+ or CD8+ T cells sorted from blood, collected in a trial of the OX40 agonist ivuxolimab. All receptors derive from an adult with an advanced solid tumor such as melanoma, head and neck, liver or kidney cancer.

The chain couples TRBV5-1 to TRBJ2-1; no clear D gene. Trimming stripped 0 bases from V and 8 bases from J, with 6 bases between. The CDR3 covers 12 residues. Germline lookup yields CDR1 SGHRS and CDR2 YFSETQ. The DNA for the CDR3 is TGCGCCAGCAGCTTGGATTTGGATGAGCAGTTCTTC. Translating it yields CASSLDLDEQFF.

This clone has more than one count but fewer than ten. This chain uses TRBV30 with TRBJ1-1; D not resolved. Looked up from germline, CDR1 is GTSNPN and CDR2 is SVGIG (reference sequence). CDR3 size: 12 residues. The V gene lost 0 bases and the J gene lost 3 bases, with 5 bases spanning the gap. CDR3 sequence reads: CAWSVRYTEAFF. The DNA for the CDR3 is TGTGCCTGGAGTGTACGGTACACTGAAGCTTTCTTT.

The chain couples TRBV28 to TRBJ1-2; D uncertain. This CDR3 has 12 amino acids. Germline V gene sequence: CDR1 MDHEN, CDR2 SYDVKM. Trimming took off 6 bases at V and 2 bases at J, with 7 bases between the two ends. The CDR3 DNA reads TGTGCCAGCAGCTCCGACAACTATGGCTACACCTTC. This sequence encodes CASSSDNYGYTF.

For the CDR3, the DNA is TGTGCCAGCAGCCCAGGGACTAGCGGGAGGCCAGATACGCAGTATTTT. It is translated as CASSPGTSGRPDTQYF. The chain recombines TRBV11-2 with TRBJ2-3, with 15 bases identical to TRBD2. The V gene's germline CDR1 is SGHAT and CDR2 FQNNGV. CDR3 size: 16 residues. The J segment lost 4 bases and the V segment lost 5 bases, leaving 4 bases of the junction unmatched.

This clone was observed a single time. The V and J genes are TRBV18 and TRBJ1-1, with 8 bases matching TRBD1. Looked up from germline, CDR1 is KGHSH and CDR2 is LQKENI. The CDR3 totals 15 residues. After removal of 2 bases from V and 3 bases from J, the junction contained 5 bases not matched to a gene. The chain's CDR3 is CASSPNRGQDTEAFF. The CDR3 region has the DNA TGTGCCAGCTCACCAAACAGGGGACAGGACACTGAAGCTTTCTTT.

This chain uses TRBV9 with TRBJ1-1; 8 positions agree with TRBD1. V lost 0 bases, J lost 11 bases, and 6 bases stayed unmatched. Germline V gene sequence: CDR1 SGDLS, CDR2 YYNGEE. The CDR3 has 13 amino acids. The DNA of the CDR3 is TGTGCCAGCAGCGTAGACGGGACAGGAGACGCTTTCTTT. Translation: CASSVDGTGDAFF.

The chain has TRBV9 and TRBJ2-2; D remains unclear. Germline CDR1 reads SGDLS; CDR2 reads YYNGEE. The CDR3 covers 14 residues. V lost 4 bases to trimming and J lost 6 bases, with 13 bases between them. The CDR3 DNA reads as TGTGCCAGCAGCACGGGCCCAACGGCCGGGGAGCTGTTTTTT. Encoded protein: CASSTGPTAGELFF. Full variable domain (rest looked up from reference TRBV9 and TRBJ2-2): DSGVTQTPKHLITATGQRVTLRCSPRSGDLSVYWYQQSLDQGLQFLIQYYNGEERAKGNILERFSAQQFPDLHSELNLSSLELGDSALYFCASSTGPTAGELFFGEGSRLTVL.

The chain couples TRBV6-1 to TRBJ2-1; 8 nucleotides match TRBD2. V trimming: 7 bases; J trimming: 6 bases; junction bases outside the gene matches: 5. Germline V gene sequence: CDR1 MNHNS, CDR2 SASEGT. CDR3 size: 13 residues. The CDR3 spells CASMASGPNEQFF. The CDR3 bases are TGTGCCAGCATGGCTAGCGGGCCCAATGAGCAGTTCTTC.

CDR3 in DNA: TGTGCCAGCAGCCAACAGGGCCGCTCCTACGAGCAGTACTTC. As protein: CASSQQGRSYEQYF. J is TRBJ2-7 and V is TRBV4-2; a weak D match, TRBD1 (5 bases). The CDR3 runs 14 residues. Trimming pared 2 bases from V and 0 bases from J, leaving 8 bases between. Germline V gene data show CDR1 as LGHNA and CDR2 as YNFKEQ.

The CDR3 DNA reads as TGTGCCAGCAGTGACCTTACAGGGTCGGGACTGGAGACCCAGTACTTC. Translation gives CASSDLTGSGLETQYF. V is TRBV6-1 and J is TRBJ2-5; the D gene could be TRBD1 or TRBD2 (6 bases each). Germline V CDR1 and CDR2: MNHNS, SASEGT. CDR3 size: 16 residues. Trimming removed 3 bases from V and 5 bases from J, with 19 bases in between.

The V call is TRBV6-1, the J call TRBJ1-3; D is unresolved. V was pared by 6 bases and J by 2 bases, with 5 bases between. CDR3 size: 12 residues. CDR1 MNHNS and CDR2 SASEGT come from the germline V gene. CDR3 nucleotides: TGTGCCAGCAGGACCGCTGGAAACACCATATATTTT. It codes for CASRTAGNTIYF.

The V call is TRBV9, the J call TRBJ1-5, with D possibly matching TRBD1 (6 bases). Looked up from germline, CDR1 is SGDLS and CDR2 is YYNGEE. This CDR3 comprises 13 residues. V lost 2 bases to trimming and J lost 10 bases, with 13 bases between them. The CDR3 region is CASSVGTGTPQHF. The CDR3 bases are TGTGCCAGCAGCGTGGGAACGGGGACACCCCAGCATTTT.

As to this clone: Other nucleotide sequences in the sample specify the same CDR3. The J gene is TRBJ2-3, the V gene TRBV9, with D perhaps matching TRBD2 (6 bases). V lost 0 bases, J lost 6 bases, and 11 bases lay in between. The CDR3 runs 14 residues. Germline CDR1 is SGDLS and CDR2 is YYNGEE. CDR3 DNA sequence: TGTGCCAGCAGCGTAGGGGCGGGAACGGATACGCAGTATTTT. Residues: CASSVGAGTDTQYF.

The chain combines TRBV19 with TRBJ2-6; the match to TRBD2 covers 7 bases. The CDR3 is 14 amino acids. From germline, CDR1 is LNHDA and CDR2 SQIVND (reference sequence). The V gene end was trimmed by 5 bases and the J gene end by 2 bases; junction bases not matched to a gene: 0. The CDR3 DNA sequence: TGTGCCAGTAGTGGGAGGGCTGGGGCCAACGTCCTGACTTTC. Translation gives CASSGRAGANVLTF.

This chain uses TRBV15 with TRBJ2-2, with D unresolved. V lost 6 bases, J lost 1 base, and 12 bases lay in between. The germline gives CDR1 LNHNV, CDR2 YYDKDF (reference sequence). This CDR3 region has 15 residues. The CDR3 DNA sequence: TGTGCCACCAGAACTGGCGGAGTGAACACCGGGGAGCTGTTTTTT. It codes for CATRTGGVNTGELFF. Looking up the rest from reference TRBV15 and TRBJ2-2 gives the full variable domain: DAMVIQNPRYQVTQFGKPVTLSCSQTLNHNVMYWYQQKSSQAPKLLFHYYDKDFNNEADTPDNFQSRRPNTSFCFLDIRSPGLGDTAMYLCATRTGGVNTGELFFGEGSRLTVL.

This chain joins TRBV5-1 and TRBJ2-1; 7 bases map to TRBD2. Per germline, CDR1 SGHRS and CDR2 YFSETQ. V lost 2 bases to trimming and J lost 4 bases; unmatched junction nucleotides: 6. This CDR3 comprises 15 residues. The CDR3 sequence is CASSFTGGAYNEQFF. The CDR3 DNA follows: TGCGCCAGCAGCTTTACGGGAGGTGCTTACAATGAGCAGTTCTTC.

This rearrangement joins TRBV5-1 to TRBJ1-4; 7 bases fit TRBD1. After removal of 4 bases from V and 4 bases from J, the junction contained 7 bases not matched to a gene. Germline loops: CDR1 SGHRS, CDR2 YFSETQ. The CDR3 is 15 residues long. CDR3 sequence (DNA): TGCGCCAGCAGCGAACAGGGGCGCGGTAATGAAAAACTGTTTTTT. Its translation is CASSEQGRGNEKLFF. The full variable domain, in which reference TRBV5-1 and TRBJ1-4 provide the parts outside the CDR3, is KAGVTQTPRYLIKTRGQQVTLSCSPISGHRSVSWYQQTPGQGLQFLFEYFSETQRNKGNFPGRFSGRQFSNSRSEMNVSTLELGDSALYLCASSEQGRGNEKLFFGSGTQLSVL.

The CDR3 sequence: CASSGSDGGVETQYF. CDR3 DNA: TGTGCCAGCAGCGGGTCGGACGGTGGGGTAGAGACCCAGTACTTC. The genes are TRBV11-1 and TRBJ2-5; no clear D gene. The germline V gene encodes CDR1 SGHAT and CDR2 FQDESV (reference sequence). The CDR3 contains 15 residues. V lost 5 bases to trimming and J lost 4 bases, with 17 bases between them. Variable domain in full (rest from reference TRBV11-1 and TRBJ2-5): EAEVAQSPRYKITEKSQAVAFWCDPISGHATLYWYRQILGQGPELLVQFQDESVVDDSQLPKDRFSAERLKGVDSTLKIQPAELGDSAMYLCASSGSDGGVETQYFGPGTRLLVL.

The chain couples TRBV6-5 to TRBJ2-5; D may correspond to TRBD1 or TRBD2 (5 bases each). V shed 2 bases and J shed 4 bases, with 17 bases lying between them. Germline V gives CDR1 MNHEY, CDR2 SVGAGI. The CDR3 is 16 amino acids. This CDR3 is CASSYTRANGAETQYF. CDR3 coding DNA: TGTGCCAGCAGTTACACACGGGCTAACGGGGCAGAGACCCAGTACTTC.

The V call is TRBV9, the J call TRBJ2-5; perhaps TRBD1 as D (6 bases). CDR3 length equals 14 residues. With 7 bases removed from V and 1 base from J, the gap between germline ends came to 14 bases. In germline, CDR1 is SGDLS, CDR2 YYNGEE. The CDR3 sequence: CASGGAGPQETQYF. The CDR3, as DNA: TGTGCCAGCGGGGGCGCCGGACCCCAAGAGACCCAGTACTTC.

V and J are TRBV6-6 and TRBJ1-1; D not resolved. V lost 0 bases to trimming and J lost 8 bases, with 10 bases between them. CDR1 MNHNY and CDR2 SVGAGI come from the germline V gene (reference sequence). The CDR3 runs to 13 residues. DNA of the CDR3: TGTGCCAGCAGTTACTCAGTGGCGACCGAAGCTTTCTTT. As protein: CASSYSVATEAFF.

The J gene is TRBJ2-1, the V gene TRBV7-9; D possibly corresponds to TRBD2 (5 bases). Germline V gives CDR1 SEHNR, CDR2 FQNEAQ (reference sequence). Trimming took 3 bases from V and 0 from J, leaving 9 bases between them. The CDR3 runs to 15 residues. The CDR3 reads CASSFVRGSYNEQFF. The CDR3 DNA follows: TGTGCCAGCAGCTTTGTCCGGGGCTCCTACAATGAGCAGTTCTTC. Variable domain in full (rest from reference TRBV7-9 and TRBJ2-1): DTGVSQNPRHKITKRGQNVTFRCDPISEHNRLYWYRQTLGQGPEFLTYFQNEAQLEKSRLLSDRFSAERPKGSFSTLEIQRTEQGDSAMYLCASSFVRGSYNEQFFGPGTRLTVL.

This clone has just one count. DNA for the CDR3: TGTGCCAGCACTCAGGGGGCACCGGTGGAGCTGTTTTTT. Amino acid sequence: CASTQGAPVELFF. The genes are TRBV7-2 and TRBJ2-2, with 8 nucleotides matching TRBD1. The CDR3 totals 13 residues. From germline, CDR1 is SGHTA and CDR2 FQGNSA. Losses at the gene ends were 7 bases for V and 10 bases for J; bases not matched to a gene: 8.

Comments on this clone: Different DNA sequences within this sample yield the same CDR3. The chain is built from TRBV5-1 and TRBJ2-5; 7 bases align to TRBD2. CDR1 SGHRS and CDR2 YFSETQ come from the germline V gene. This CDR3 is 15 amino acids long. V shed 0 bases and J 2 bases; nucleotides not matched to a gene: 4. Written as DNA, the CDR3 is TGCGCCAGCAGCTTGGGCGGGGGAGGACAAGAGACCCAGTACTTC. This translates into CASSLGGGGQETQYF.

This rearrangement joins TRBV2 to TRBJ2-5; 7 bases fit TRBD1. The CDR3 is made up of 15 amino acids. Germline V lookup: CDR1 SNHLY, CDR2 FYNNEI. V trimming: 6 bases; J trimming: 2 bases; junction bases outside the gene matches: 9. CDR3 coding DNA: TGTGCCAGCAGGGGCGATCGGGGACAGCAAGAGACCCAGTACTTC. This sequence encodes CASRGDRGQQETQYF.

V and J are TRBV14 and TRBJ2-6, with D possibly called TRBD1 or TRBD2 (6 bases each). V lost 4 bases and J lost 4, with 17 bases in between. Looked up from germline, CDR1 is SGHDN and CDR2 is FVKESK. The CDR3 is 17 residues long. The DNA of the CDR3 is TGTGCCAGCAGCCTAGAACCTGGGGGGCTAGGGGCCAACGTCCTGACTTTC. Translating gives CASSLEPGGLGANVLTF. The variable domain in full, with the rest retrieved from reference TRBV14 and TRBJ2-6, is EAGVTQFPSHSVIEKGQTVTLRCDPISGHDNLYWYRRVMGKEIKFLLHFVKESKQDESGMPNNRFLAERTGGTYSTLKVQPAELEDSGVYFCASSLEPGGLGANVLTFGAGSRLTVL.

In its sample, this clone was seen once. CDR3 sequence: CASRSSQGVMINTEAFF. DNA of the CDR3: TGTGCCAGCAGAAGTTCCCAGGGGGTCATGATTAACACTGAAGCTTTCTTT. This chain connects TRBV5-5 to TRBJ1-1; 7 positions match TRBD1. Trimming took 5 bases from V and 2 from J; bases not matched to a gene: 15. CDR3 length: 17 residues. The germline V gene encodes CDR1 SGHKS and CDR2 YYEKEE (reference sequence).

Regarding this clone: Additional DNA sequences in this sample encode the identical CDR3. The V call is TRBV5-1, the J call TRBJ2-3, with a tentative D call TRBD2 (5 bases). V dropped 0 bases and J dropped 1 base, with 9 bases sitting between them. CDR1 is SGHRS, CDR2 YFSETQ, per germline. The CDR3 consists of 15 residues. CDR3 in amino acids: CASSLASGGTDTQYF. The CDR3 DNA sequence: TGCGCCAGCAGCTTGGCTTCCGGGGGCACAGATACGCAGTATTTT. Complete variable domain (other parts from reference TRBV5-1 and TRBJ2-3): KAGVTQTPRYLIKTRGQQVTLSCSPISGHRSVSWYQQTPGQGLQFLFEYFSETQRNKGNFPGRFSGRQFSNSRSEMNVSTLELGDSALYLCASSLASGGTDTQYFGPGTRLTVL.

This chain links TRBV19 with TRBJ2-1; TRBD1 agrees at 7 bases. The CDR3 extends over 12 amino acids. J lost 7 bases, V lost 3 bases, and 0 bases had no gene match. Germline values: CDR1 LNHDA, CDR2 SQIVND (reference sequence). The CDR3 loop reads CASSMTGNEQFF. Here the CDR3 DNA reads TGTGCCAGTAGTATGACAGGGAATGAGCAGTTCTTC.